This TCR beta chain came from a study of blood T cell repertoires in COVID-19. The table came from immunoSEQ multiplex PCR; TCRdb's copy has only in-frame clones and leaves some out. The repertoire consists of some 140,000 clones, with about four fifths occurring once and the leading ten covering around 28%. The CDR3 contains 13 residues. The V gene lost 8 bases and the J gene lost 1 base, with 8 bases spanning the gap. The germline V gene encodes CDR1 SGHAT and CDR2 FQNNGV. Sequencing input: peripheral blood. The clonotype comes from a woman aged 60-70 years with acute or convalescent COVID-19. This chain uses TRBV11-2 with TRBJ2-2; D gene uncertain. CDR3 nucleotide sequence: TGTGCCAGCGCCTATGGGAACACCGGGGAGCTGTTTTTT. Residues: CASAYGNTGELFF.